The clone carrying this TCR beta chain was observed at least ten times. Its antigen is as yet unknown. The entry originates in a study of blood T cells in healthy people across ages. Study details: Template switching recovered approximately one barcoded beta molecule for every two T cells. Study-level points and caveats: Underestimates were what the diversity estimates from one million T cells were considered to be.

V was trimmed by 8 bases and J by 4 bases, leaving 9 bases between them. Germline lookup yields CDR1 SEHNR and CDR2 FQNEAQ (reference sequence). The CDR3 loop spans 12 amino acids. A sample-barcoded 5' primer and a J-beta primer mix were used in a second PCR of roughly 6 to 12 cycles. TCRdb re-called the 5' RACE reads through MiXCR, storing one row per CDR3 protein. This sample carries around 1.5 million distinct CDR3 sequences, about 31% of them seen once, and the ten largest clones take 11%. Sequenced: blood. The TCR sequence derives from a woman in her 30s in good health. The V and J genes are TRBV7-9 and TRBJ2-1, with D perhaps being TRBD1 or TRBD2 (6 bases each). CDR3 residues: CASGGQYNEQFF. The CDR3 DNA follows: TGTGCCAGCGGGGGGCAGTACAATGAGCAGTTCTTC.